A single sample gave rise to the 6 T cell receptor beta chains below, sequenced in a study of Ad26.COV2.S vaccination and SARS-CoV-2 variants. Treatment indicated: some 19 received Ad26.COV2.S at low or high dose, single or two shots; several received placebo; per-sample allocation not given. Sample collection was performed on day 63 after the first vaccine or placebo injection. Measured with immunoSEQ multiplex PCR; TCRdb has only the in-frame clones, and not every one. Counted here are 300,000 to 400,000 clones, 86% occurring once; the ten biggest clones make up more than 1.5%. Sequencing was performed on peripheral blood, taken in a trial of Ad26.COV2.S vaccine versus placebo. The origin of the receptors is a person aged 18-60 years who received the Ad26.COV2.S COVID-19 vaccine or a placebo.

The chain carries TRBV19 and TRBJ1-2; D may be TRBD1 (6 bases). CDR3 size: 14 residues. Germline assignment: CDR1 LNHDA and CDR2 SQIVND (reference sequence). Trimming took off 6 bases at V and 4 bases at J, with 15 bases between the two ends. In nucleotides, the CDR3 is TGTGCCAGTAGCCAGCTTACAGGGATCTATGGCTACACCTTC. It is translated as CASSQLTGIYGYTF.

This clone was counted once. CDR3 coding DNA: TGTGCCAGCAGCCCAGACAGGCTCTATGGCTACACCTTC. Translation gives CASSPDRLYGYTF. The V call is TRBV6-6, the J call TRBJ1-2; tentatively, D is TRBD1 (6 bases). The CDR3 totals 13 residues. The V end lost 6 bases, the J end lost 4 bases, and 12 bases lay between the germline ends. Germline loops: CDR1 MNHNY, CDR2 SVGAGI (reference sequence).

The V gene is TRBV5-6, the J gene TRBJ1-4, with 7 positions matching TRBD1. Trimming removed 6 bases from V and 0 bases from J; junction bases left unmatched: 14. Per germline, CDR1 SGHDT and CDR2 YYEEEE. This CDR3 contains 18 residues. The CDR3 nucleotides are TGTGCCAGCACCAGAGGGACAGACGCTTATGCAACTAATGAAAAACTGTTTTTT. This codes for CASTRGTDAYATNEKLFF.

This rearrangement joins TRBV19 to TRBJ1-2; D remains ambiguous. The germline CDR1 and CDR2 sequences are LNHDA and SQIVND (reference sequence). The CDR3 runs to 13 residues. Trimming cost V 5 bases and J 4 bases, with 11 bases left between them. The CDR3 DNA sequence: TGTGCCAGTAGTGCCCCGGGTGTCTATGGCTACACCTTC. It translates to CASSAPGVYGYTF.

This sequence joins TRBV28 and TRBJ2-3; the D is unclear. Germline V gene data show CDR1 as MDHEN and CDR2 as SYDVKM. This CDR3 has 12 residues. V was trimmed by 6 bases and J by 2 bases, leaving 6 bases between them. The CDR3 loop reads CASSTPTDTQYF. In nucleotides, the CDR3 is TGTGCCAGCAGCACCCCCACAGATACGCAGTATTTT. The full variable domain, its missing parts supplied by reference TRBV28 and TRBJ2-3, is DVKVTQSSRYLVKRTGEKVFLECVQDMDHENMFWYRQDPGLGLRLIYFSYDVKMKEKGDIPEGYSVSREKKERFSLILESASTNQTSMYLCASSTPTDTQYFGPGTRLTVL.

The chain joins TRBV6-5 to TRBJ1-5, with a tentative D call TRBD1 (5 bases). This CDR3 has 14 amino acids. In germline, CDR1 is MNHEY, CDR2 SVGAGI. V was trimmed by 6 bases and J by 6 bases, leaving 15 bases between them. CDR3 sequence reads: CASRGRVGIQPQHF. CDR3 nucleotide sequence: TGTGCCAGCAGGGGCAGGGTAGGAATTCAGCCCCAGCATTTT.